This TCR beta chain was recorded in a study of T cells in Graves' hyperthyroidism and ophthalmopathy. Study-wide background: Blood from the periphery was taken at initial diagnosis, before any treatment.

Germline CDR1 and CDR2: LNHDA and SQIVND (reference sequence). This CDR3 region has 15 residues. Trimming shortened V by 6 bases and J by 0 bases, and 13 bases separated the two germline ends. The sample holds a few counts of this clonotype. Reasons for excluding patients were uncontrolled infection, other autoimmune disease, pregnancy or lactation. Amplification of TCR beta CDR3 regions used RNA as the template. Primed by the HTBI set, a first-round RT-PCR was run on the TCR CDR3. TCRdb ran MiXCR on the multiplex PCR reads and lists one entry per CDR3 protein. The sample carries about 680,000 distinct CDR3 sequences, roughly a third recorded once.

Material for sequencing was blood. The receptor was derived from a woman aged 40 to 49 with Graves' hyperthyroidism. The chain carries TRBV19 and TRBJ2-3, with D possibly called TRBD1 or TRBD2 (5 bases each). This chain's CDR3 is CASRRDRDSTDTQYF. The CDR3 DNA reads TGTGCCAGTAGGAGAGACCGGGACAGCACAGATACGCAGTATTTT.